This T cell receptor beta chain comes out of a study of identical twins. This clonotype was seen only a few times. Its specificity is not known. Template switching added a universal primer binding site, and final cDNA carried unique molecular identifiers. TCRdb processed the 5' RACE reads anew with MiXCR; each CDR3 protein has one entry. The sample comprises around 570,000 distinct CDR3 sequences, approximately 9.6% of which are singletons, and 2.5% to 3% rests with the top ten. CDR1 and CDR2 from the germline V gene are LGHDT and YNNKEL (reference sequence). The ends were cut back, 6 bases at V and 0 bases at J, with 11 bases in the middle. The CDR3 length is 15 residues. Study-wide points: Partly confounded zero-insertion analyses could result from invariant MAIT and iNKT cells.

The same data also contributed to another study, on yellow fever vaccine responses in identical twins.

This chain joins TRBV3-1 and TRBJ1-4, with a possible D match to TRBD1 (5 bases). The receptor was isolated from a woman aged 18-30 years in good health. Sequencing was done on a sample of PBMCs. CDR3 sequence reads: CASSLQGTTNEKLFF. The CDR3 nucleotides are TGTGCCAGCAGTCTTCAGGGAACAACTAATGAAAAACTGTTTTTT.